This entry is about one TCR beta chain. The entry originates in a study of blood T cell repertoires in COVID-19. Measured with immunoSEQ multiplex PCR; TCRdb has only the in-frame clones, and not every one. The top ten hold about 12% of the sample, which has 250,000 to 300,000 clones, 85% to 90% seen once. The germline V gene encodes CDR1 SNHLY and CDR2 FYNNEI. V shed 7 bases and J shed 0 bases, with 13 bases lying between them. The CDR3 has 14 amino acids. The chain has TRBV2 and TRBJ2-7, with no clear D. The material sequenced was peripheral blood. This clonotype was obtained from a woman in her 30s with COVID-19, enrolled during active disease. Here the CDR3 reads CASKLHPASYEQYF. The CDR3 coding sequence is TGTGCCAGCAAACTACACCCTGCCTCCTACGAGCAGTACTTC.